The 10 T cell receptor beta chains listed next were all sequenced from one sample in a study of shared clonotypes between healthy human individuals. TCRdb's copy holds only in-frame clones and misses some; the assay was immunoSEQ multiplex PCR. This sample has fewer than 850,000 clones, with less than 95% found just once. Sample: memory CD8+ T cells from PBMCs. Subset: CD45RO+ cells pooled with CCR7-negative TemRA cells. These receptors all come from a man aged 18 to 30 in good health. Some clones in this sample may be carry-over from other donors' samples.

This clone was seen a few times. J is TRBJ2-1 and V is TRBV7-9, with 10 bases that match TRBD1. Trimming removed 3 bases from V and 4 bases from J; junction bases left unmatched: 3. Germline V gene lookup returns CDR1 SEHNR and CDR2 FQNEAQ (reference sequence). The CDR3 contains 15 residues. The CDR3 region has the DNA TGTGCCAGCAGCTTGGACAGGGGGTTTTACAATGAGCAGTTCTTC. The encoded protein is CASSLDRGFYNEQFF. The full variable domain, rest sourced from reference TRBV7-9 and TRBJ2-1, is DTGVSQNPRHKITKRGQNVTFRCDPISEHNRLYWYRQTLGQGPEFLTYFQNEAQLEKSRLLSDRFSAERPKGSFSTLEIQRTEQGDSAMYLCASSLDRGFYNEQFFGPGTRLTVL.

The rearrangement joins TRBV12-5 to TRBJ2-3; 7 nucleotides align to TRBD1. Trimming removed 2 bases from V and 4 bases from J; junction bases left unmatched: 9. Germline CDR1 LGHNT, CDR2 FRNRAP. The CDR3 loop spans 16 amino acids. CDR3 sequence: CASGLIGTVGSDTQYF. DNA for the CDR3: TGTGCTAGTGGTTTGATTGGGACAGTGGGTTCAGATACGCAGTATTTT.

The V gene is TRBV5-1, the J gene TRBJ1-4, with TRBD1 identical over 7 bases. Germline trimming cut 3 bases from V and 4 bases from J; bases unmatched to any gene: 9. The CDR3 is 16 amino acids. CDR1 is SGHRS and CDR2 is YFSETQ in the germline V gene. The CDR3 sequence is CASSSERQGVNEKLFF. Here the CDR3 DNA reads TGCGCCAGCAGCTCGGAGAGGCAGGGGGTTAATGAAAAACTGTTTTTT.

In its sample, this clone was seen once. DNA for the CDR3: TGTGCCAGCAGTTTATCAGGGCGACATCCCCAGCATTTT. Its translation: CASSLSGRHPQHF. This rearrangement joins TRBV27 to TRBJ1-5; D not resolved. The CDR3 totals 13 residues. The germline V and J ends were trimmed by 0 bases and 10 bases, with 10 bases remaining between them. Germline loops: CDR1 MNHEY, CDR2 SMNVEV (reference sequence).

The chain combines TRBV7-9 with TRBJ1-1; TRBD1 aligns across 7 bases. This CDR3 has 15 amino acids. Trimming cost V 4 bases and J 11 bases; bases outside gene matches: 16. Germline V CDR1 and CDR2: SEHNR, FQNEAQ (reference sequence). CDR3 sequence reads: CASSSISDREIGAFF. For the CDR3, the DNA is TGTGCCAGCAGCTCAATTTCTGACAGGGAGATAGGGGCTTTCTTT.

The V gene is TRBV19, the J gene TRBJ1-1; 11 bases agree with TRBD1. This CDR3 is built from 18 residues. Trimming took 2 bases from V and 0 from J; bases not matched to a gene: 8. Germline V lookup: CDR1 LNHDA, CDR2 SQIVND (reference sequence). CDR3 region: CASSIPRTGGSMNTEAFF. The CDR3 nucleotides read TGTGCCAGTAGTATACCGCGGACAGGGGGCTCTATGAACACTGAAGCTTTCTTT.

The chain uses TRBV7-8 and TRBJ1-1, with unresolved D. Per germline, CDR1 SGHVS and CDR2 FQNEAQ. CDR3 length equals 12 residues. The V end was cut by 0 bases, the J end by 11 bases, with 10 bases between. The CDR3 region is CASSLARHEAFF. DNA for the CDR3: TGTGCCAGCAGCTTAGCGCGCCATGAGGCTTTCTTT.

V gene TRBV4-3 combines with J gene TRBJ2-2; perhaps TRBD1 as D (5 bases). The CDR3 totals 15 residues. The germline CDR1 and CDR2 sequences are LGHNA and YSLEER. Trimming stripped 5 bases from V and 6 bases from J, with 16 bases between. The CDR3 DNA reads TGCGCCAGCAGCAATTCCAGGGAACTATCCGGGGAGCTGTTTTTT. Its protein product is CASSNSRELSGELFF.

V usage is TRBV5-1 and J usage is TRBJ2-1; unclear D gene. CDR1 SGHRS and CDR2 YFSETQ come from the germline V gene. The CDR3 has 14 amino acids. Deletions cut 4 bases from V and 5 bases from J, with 13 bases between. The CDR3 nucleotides read TGCGCCAGCAGCCCCCTTGAAAGGGACAATGAGCAGTTCTTC. Its translation is CASSPLERDNEQFF.

This sequence joins TRBV29-1 and TRBJ2-7, with a possible D match to TRBD1 (5 bases). The V and J ends lost 5 bases and 3 bases respectively, with 20 bases between them. The CDR3 is made up of 15 amino acids. Germline V lookup: CDR1 SQVTM, CDR2 ANQGSEA. The DNA for the CDR3 is TGCAGCGTTTGGACCCCGCGAAAGGACAACTACGAGCAGTACTTC. Encoded protein: CSVWTPRKDNYEQYF.